This T cell receptor beta chain was identified in a study of cytomegalovirus exposure and HLA in healthy donors. A multiplex PCR was run with 60 Vbeta primers and 13 Jbeta primers. Clones were read by immunoSEQ multiplex PCR, and TCRdb kept only the in-frame ones, dropping some. The sample table includes 55,000 to 65,000 clones. Germline V lookup: CDR1 GTSNPN, CDR2 SVGIG (reference sequence). CDR3 length: 12 amino acids. V was shortened by 2 bases and J by 4 bases, with 8 bases between the two germline ends. The chain uses TRBV30 and TRBJ1-1; perhaps TRBD1 as D (5 bases). This TCR was sampled from a woman younger than 30 in good health and CMV-seronegative. The sequenced sample consisted of PBMCs. In DNA form, the CDR3 reads TGTGCCTGGAGTCCCAGGGCCACTGAAGCTTTCTTT. Protein product: CAWSPRATEAFF.